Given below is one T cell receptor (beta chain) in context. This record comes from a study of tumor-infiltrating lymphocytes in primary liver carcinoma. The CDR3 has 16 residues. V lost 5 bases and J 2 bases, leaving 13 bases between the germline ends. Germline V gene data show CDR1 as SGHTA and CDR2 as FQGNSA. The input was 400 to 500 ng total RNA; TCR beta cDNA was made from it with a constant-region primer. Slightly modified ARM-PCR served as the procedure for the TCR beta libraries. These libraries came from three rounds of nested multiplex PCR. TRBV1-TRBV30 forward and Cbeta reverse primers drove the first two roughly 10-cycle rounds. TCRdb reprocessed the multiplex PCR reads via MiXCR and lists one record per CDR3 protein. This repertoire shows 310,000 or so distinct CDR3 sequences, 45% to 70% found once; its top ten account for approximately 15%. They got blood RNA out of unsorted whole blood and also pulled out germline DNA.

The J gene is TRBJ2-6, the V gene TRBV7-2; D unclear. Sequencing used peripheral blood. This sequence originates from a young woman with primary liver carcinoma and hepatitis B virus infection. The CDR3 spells CASSRVNSPGANVLTF. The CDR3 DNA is TGTGCCAGCAGCCGGGTTAATAGCCCTGGGGCCAACGTCCTGACTTTC.